This record concerns one T cell receptor beta chain sequence. The antigen remains unidentified. With V trimmed by 0 bases and J by 6 bases, 13 bases remained unmatched. Looked up from germline, CDR1 is SGHNT and CDR2 is YYREEE (reference sequence). There are 17 residues in the CDR3. Libraries were prepared by immunoSEQ multiplex PCR; TCRdb keeps only in-frame clonotypes and omits some of them. The profile shows more than 90,000 clones, about 88% of them singletons. The data were obtained in a study of cytomegalovirus exposure and HLA in healthy donors. The donors were in the approximately 120-subject validation cohort, distinct from the roughly 600-subject first cohort. Study-level findings and limits: The study designated roughly 150 TCR beta chains cytomegalovirus-associated.

This chain connects TRBV5-4 to TRBJ2-7; 9 bases agree with TRBD1. This TCR came from a man younger than 30 in good health and CMV-seropositive. The material sequenced was PBMCs. The CDR3 spells CASSLGTIRDRVTEQYF. The DNA for the CDR3 is TGTGCCAGCAGCTTGGGTACGATCCGGGACAGGGTCACCGAGCAGTACTTC. The full variable domain, in which reference TRBV5-4 and TRBJ2-7 provide the parts outside the CDR3, is ETGVTQSPTHLIKTRGQQVTLRCSSQSGHNTVSWYQQALGQGPQFIFQYYREEENGRGNFPPRFSGLQFPNYSSELNVNALELDDSALYLCASSLGTIRDRVTEQYFGPGTRLTVT.